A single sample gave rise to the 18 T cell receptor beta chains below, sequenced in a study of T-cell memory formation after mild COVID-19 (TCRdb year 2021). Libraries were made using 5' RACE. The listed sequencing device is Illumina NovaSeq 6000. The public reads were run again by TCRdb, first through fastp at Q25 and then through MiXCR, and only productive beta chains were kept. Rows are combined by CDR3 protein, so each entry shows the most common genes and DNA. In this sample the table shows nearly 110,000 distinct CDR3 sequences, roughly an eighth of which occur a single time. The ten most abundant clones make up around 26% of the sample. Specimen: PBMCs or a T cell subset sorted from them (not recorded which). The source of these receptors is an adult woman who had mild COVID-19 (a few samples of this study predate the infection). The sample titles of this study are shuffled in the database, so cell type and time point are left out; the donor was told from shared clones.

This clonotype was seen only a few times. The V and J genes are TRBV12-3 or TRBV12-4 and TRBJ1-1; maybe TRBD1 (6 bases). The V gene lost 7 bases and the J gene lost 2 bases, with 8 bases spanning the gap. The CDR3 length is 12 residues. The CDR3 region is CASTRGNTEAFF. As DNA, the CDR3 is TGTGCCAGCACCAGGGGAAACACTGAAGCTTTCTTT.

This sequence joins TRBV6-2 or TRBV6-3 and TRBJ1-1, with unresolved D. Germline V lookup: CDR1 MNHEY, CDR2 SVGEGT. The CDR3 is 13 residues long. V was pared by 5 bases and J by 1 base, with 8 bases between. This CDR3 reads CASSTGENTEAFF. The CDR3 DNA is TGTGCCAGCAGTACTGGGGAGAACACTGAAGCTTTCTTT.

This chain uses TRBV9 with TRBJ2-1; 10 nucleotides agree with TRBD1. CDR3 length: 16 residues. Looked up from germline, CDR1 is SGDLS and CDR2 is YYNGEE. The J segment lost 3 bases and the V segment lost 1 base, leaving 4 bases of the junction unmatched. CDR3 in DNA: TGTGCCAGCAGCGTACAGGACAGGGGGAACTACAATGAGCAGTTCTTC. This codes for CASSVQDRGNYNEQFF.

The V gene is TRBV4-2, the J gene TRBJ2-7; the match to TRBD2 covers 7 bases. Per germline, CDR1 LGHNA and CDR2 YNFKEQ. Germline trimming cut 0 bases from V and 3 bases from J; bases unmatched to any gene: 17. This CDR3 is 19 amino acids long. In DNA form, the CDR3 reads TGTGCCAGCAGCCAAGAAGGATCCACTAGCGCTCCGAGCCTCTACGAGCAGTACTTC. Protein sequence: CASSQEGSTSAPSLYEQYF.

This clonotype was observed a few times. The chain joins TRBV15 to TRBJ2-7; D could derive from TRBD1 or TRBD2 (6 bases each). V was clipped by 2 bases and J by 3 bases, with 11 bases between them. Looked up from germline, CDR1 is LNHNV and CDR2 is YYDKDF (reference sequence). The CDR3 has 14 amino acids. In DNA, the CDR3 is TGTGCCACCAGCAGACGGGGGCAGCTCTACGAGCAGTACTTC. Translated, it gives CATSRRGQLYEQYF.

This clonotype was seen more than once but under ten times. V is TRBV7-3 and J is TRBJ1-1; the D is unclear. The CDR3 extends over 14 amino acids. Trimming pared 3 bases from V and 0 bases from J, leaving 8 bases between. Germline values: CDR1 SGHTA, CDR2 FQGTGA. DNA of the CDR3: TGTGCCAGCAGCTTCCCCGGCCTGAACACTGAAGCTTTCTTT. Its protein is CASSFPGLNTEAFF.

This CDR3 reads CAISERGSYEQYF. The DNA for the CDR3 is TGTGCCATCAGTGAGCGTGGCTCCTACGAGCAGTACTTC. This chain joins TRBV10-3 and TRBJ2-7; D is undetermined. This CDR3 spans 13 amino acids. From germline, CDR1 is ENHRY and CDR2 SYGVKD. V was pared by 2 bases and J by 0 bases, with 5 bases between.

Here the CDR3 reads CASSTGTLLKETQYF. The CDR3 nucleotides read TGTGCCAGCAGTACTGGGACGTTGCTTAAGGAGACCCAGTACTTC. The rearrangement uses TRBV6-5 and TRBJ2-5; D tentatively reads TRBD1 or TRBD2 (5 bases each). This CDR3 region has 15 residues. CDR1 MNHEY and CDR2 SVGAGI come from the germline V gene. V lost 5 bases and J lost 5, with 18 bases in between.

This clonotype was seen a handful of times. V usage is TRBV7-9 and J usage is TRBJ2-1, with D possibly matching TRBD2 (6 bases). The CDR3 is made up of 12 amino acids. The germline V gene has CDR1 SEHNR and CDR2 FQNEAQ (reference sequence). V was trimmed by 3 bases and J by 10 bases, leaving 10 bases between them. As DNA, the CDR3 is TGTGCCAGCAGCTTGGTCGGGGGAGAGCAGTTCTTC. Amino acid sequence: CASSLVGGEQFF.

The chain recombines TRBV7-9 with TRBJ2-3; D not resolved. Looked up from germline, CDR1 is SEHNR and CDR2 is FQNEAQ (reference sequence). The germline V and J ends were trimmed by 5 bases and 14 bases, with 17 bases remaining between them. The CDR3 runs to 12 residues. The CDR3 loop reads CASSTLKPRRYF. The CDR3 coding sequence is TGTGCCAGCAGCACCCTAAAACCACGGAGGTATTTT.

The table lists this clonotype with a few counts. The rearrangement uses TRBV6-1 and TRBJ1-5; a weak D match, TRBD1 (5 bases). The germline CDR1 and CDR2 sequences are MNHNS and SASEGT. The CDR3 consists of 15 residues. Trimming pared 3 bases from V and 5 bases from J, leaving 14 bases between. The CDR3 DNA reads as TGTGCCAGCAGTGACACCGGGCGGGGGTATCAGCCCCAGCATTTT. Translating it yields CASSDTGRGYQPQHF.

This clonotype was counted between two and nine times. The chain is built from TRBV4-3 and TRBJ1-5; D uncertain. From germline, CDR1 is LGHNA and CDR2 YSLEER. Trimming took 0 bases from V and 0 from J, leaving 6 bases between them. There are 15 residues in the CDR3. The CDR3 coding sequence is TGCGCCAGCAGCCAAGATGGGAATAGCAATCAGCCCCAGCATTTT. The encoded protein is CASSQDGNSNQPQHF.

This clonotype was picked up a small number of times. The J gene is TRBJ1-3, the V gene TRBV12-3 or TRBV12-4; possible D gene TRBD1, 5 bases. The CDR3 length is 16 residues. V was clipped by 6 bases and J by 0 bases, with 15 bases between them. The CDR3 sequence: CASSGRGPRSGNTIYF. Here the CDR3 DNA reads TGTGCCAGCAGCGGACGGGGACCGCGCTCTGGAAACACCATATATTTT.

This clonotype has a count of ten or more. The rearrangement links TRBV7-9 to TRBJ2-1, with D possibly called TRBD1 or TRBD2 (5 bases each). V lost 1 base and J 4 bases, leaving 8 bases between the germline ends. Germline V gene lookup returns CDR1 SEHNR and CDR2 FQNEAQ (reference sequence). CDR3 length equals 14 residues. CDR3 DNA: TGTGCCAGCAGCTTAGAAGAGGGGTACAATGAGCAGTTCTTC. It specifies CASSLEEGYNEQFF.

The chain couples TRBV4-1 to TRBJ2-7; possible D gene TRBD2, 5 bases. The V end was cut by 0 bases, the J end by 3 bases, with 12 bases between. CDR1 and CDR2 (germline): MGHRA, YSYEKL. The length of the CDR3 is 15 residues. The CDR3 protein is CASSQEPGTSYEQYF. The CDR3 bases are TGCGCCAGCAGCCAAGAACCGGGTACTAGCTACGAGCAGTACTTC.

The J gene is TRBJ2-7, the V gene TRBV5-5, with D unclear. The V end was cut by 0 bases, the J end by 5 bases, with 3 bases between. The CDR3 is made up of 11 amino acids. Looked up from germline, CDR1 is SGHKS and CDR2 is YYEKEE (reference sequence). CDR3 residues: CASSLAHEQYF. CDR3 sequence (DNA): TGTGCCAGCAGCTTGGCCCACGAGCAGTACTTC.

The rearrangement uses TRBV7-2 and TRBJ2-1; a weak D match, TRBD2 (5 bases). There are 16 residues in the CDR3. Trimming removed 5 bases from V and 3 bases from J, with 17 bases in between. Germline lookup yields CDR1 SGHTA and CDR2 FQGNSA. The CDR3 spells CASSRFGVAGYNEQFF. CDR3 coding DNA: TGTGCCAGCAGCCGTTTTGGGGTGGCGGGCTACAATGAGCAGTTCTTC.

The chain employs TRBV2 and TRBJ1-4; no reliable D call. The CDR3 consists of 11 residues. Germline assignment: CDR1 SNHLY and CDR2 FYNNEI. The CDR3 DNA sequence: TGTGCGGAGGGAGGCGGAGAAAAACTGTTTTTT. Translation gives CAEGGGEKLFF.